The rows below give T cell receptor beta chains drawn from one sample of a study of T-cell memory formation after mild COVID-19. TCRdb passed the 5' RACE reads through MiXCR, listing each CDR3 protein once. The profile covers about 340,000 distinct CDR3 sequences, with 13% appearing a single time and 20% to 25% taken by the ten largest. The source material was PBMCs or a T cell subset sorted from them (not recorded which). These receptors originate from a man younger than 35 who had mild COVID-19 (a few samples of this study predate the infection). Cell type and time point are not known. Each CDR3 is given with its conserved first and last residue. Each record gives: V gene, clone size, J gene, D gene, CDR3 protein, CDR3 DNA. A D gene is named only where the DNA matches it firmly. Size values are once, few and many counts, or a class for expanded clones, and some rows have none.

v_call: TRBV7-9; clone_size: many; j_call: TRBJ1-6; d_call: -; cdr3_aa: CASSLAELGSPLHF; cdr3_nt: TGTGCCAGCAGCTTAGCAGAGCTCGGGTCACCCCTCCACTTT
v_call: TRBV14; clone_size: few; j_call: TRBJ2-3; d_call: -; cdr3_aa: CASSQVPADTQYF; cdr3_nt: TGTGCCAGCAGCCAAGTTCCCGCAGATACGCAGTATTTT
v_call: TRBV6-2/TRBV6-3; clone_size: -; j_call: TRBJ1-1; d_call: -; cdr3_aa: CASSYVVGAGAPLSTEAFF; cdr3_nt: TGTGCCAGCAGTTACGTTGTCGGGGCAGGGGCCCCTCTTAGCACTGAAGCTTTCTTT
v_call: TRBV4-3; clone_size: many; j_call: TRBJ2-1; d_call: -; cdr3_aa: CASSQGTASYNEQFF; cdr3_nt: TGCGCCAGCAGCCAAGGGACAGCTTCCTACAATGAGCAGTTCTTC
v_call: TRBV5-1; clone_size: -; j_call: TRBJ1-1; d_call: TRBD1; cdr3_aa: CASSLGRDRGILDTEAFF; cdr3_nt: TGCGCCAGCAGCTTGGGACGGGACAGGGGTATATTGGACACTGAAGCTTTCTTT
v_call: TRBV27; clone_size: few; j_call: TRBJ2-5; d_call: -; cdr3_aa: CASSSRSARETQYF; cdr3_nt: TGTGCCAGCAGTTCGCGGTCGGCCCGAGAGACCCAGTACTTC
v_call: TRBV21-1; clone_size: -; j_call: TRBJ2-3; d_call: -; cdr3_aa: CASSKALGLAGGRSSTDTQYF; cdr3_nt: TGTGCCAGCAGCAAAGCGCTAGGACTAGCGGGGGGCCGATCGAGCACAGATACGCAGTATTTT
v_call: TRBV12-3/TRBV12-4; clone_size: few; j_call: TRBJ1-2; d_call: -; cdr3_aa: CASSFGNYGYTF; cdr3_nt: TGTGCCAGCAGTTTTGGTAACTATGGCTACACCTTC
v_call: TRBV7-9; clone_size: few; j_call: TRBJ2-5; d_call: -; cdr3_aa: CASSYEKTQYF; cdr3_nt: TGTGCCAGCAGCTACGAAAAGACCCAGTACTTC
v_call: TRBV3-1; clone_size: -; j_call: TRBJ2-1; d_call: TRBD2; cdr3_aa: CASSAVLAGGTESSYNEQFF; cdr3_nt: TGTGCCAGCAGCGCCGTACTAGCGGGGGGCACAGAGAGCTCCTACAATGAGCAGTTCTTC
v_call: TRBV6-1; clone_size: -; j_call: TRBJ1-4; d_call: -; cdr3_aa: CASETHSLTNEKLFF; cdr3_nt: TGTGCCAGTGAGACTCACAGTCTTACTAATGAAAAACTGTTTTTT
v_call: TRBV7-9; clone_size: few; j_call: TRBJ1-3; d_call: -; cdr3_aa: CASGLLGDTIYF; cdr3_nt: TGTGCCAGCGGACTCCTGGGTGACACCATATATTTT
v_call: TRBV7-9; clone_size: -; j_call: TRBJ2-5; d_call: -; cdr3_aa: CASRMGQGSPAETQYF; cdr3_nt: TGTGCCAGCAGAATGGGGCAAGGCAGCCCTGCAGAGACCCAGTACTTC
v_call: TRBV6-1; clone_size: few; j_call: TRBJ1-6; d_call: -; cdr3_aa: CASSDWAQNSPLHF; cdr3_nt: TGTGCCAGCAGTGATTGGGCCCAGAATTCACCCCTCCACTTT
v_call: TRBV25-1; clone_size: few; j_call: TRBJ2-7; d_call: -; cdr3_aa: CASSETGPPPSYEQYF; cdr3_nt: TGTGCCAGCAGTGAAACGGGGCCCCCGCCCTCCTACGAGCAGTACTTC
v_call: TRBV4-3; clone_size: -; j_call: TRBJ1-4; d_call: -; cdr3_aa: CASSQEEHSANEKLFF; cdr3_nt: TGCGCCAGCAGCCAAGAGGAACACAGCGCGAATGAAAAACTGTTTTTT
v_call: TRBV5-1; clone_size: -; j_call: TRBJ2-5; d_call: TRBD1; cdr3_aa: CASSVGQGGDETQYF; cdr3_nt: TGCGCCAGCAGCGTCGGACAGGGGGGAGATGAGACCCAGTACTTC
v_call: TRBV7-2; clone_size: few; j_call: TRBJ2-1; d_call: -; cdr3_aa: CASSLYVGVSYNEQFF; cdr3_nt: TGTGCCAGCAGCTTATACGTGGGGGTCTCCTACAATGAGCAGTTCTTC
v_call: TRBV29-1; clone_size: -; j_call: TRBJ2-1; d_call: TRBD2; cdr3_aa: CSVEAGGRVNEQFF; cdr3_nt: TGCAGCGTTGAGGCGGGGGGGCGCGTGAATGAGCAGTTCTTC
v_call: TRBV20-1; clone_size: -; j_call: TRBJ1-2; d_call: -; cdr3_aa: CSASHRHNYGYTF; cdr3_nt: TGCAGTGCTAGTCACAGACATAACTATGGCTACACCTTC
v_call: TRBV5-1; clone_size: many; j_call: TRBJ2-3; d_call: -; cdr3_aa: CASSFGGTGLTDTQYF; cdr3_nt: TGCGCCAGCAGCTTTGGAGGTACGGGATTAACAGATACGCAGTATTTT
v_call: TRBV5-1; clone_size: many; j_call: TRBJ2-5; d_call: -; cdr3_aa: CASSLWLGLQETQYF; cdr3_nt: TGCGCCAGCAGCTTGTGGTTAGGCCTCCAAGAGACCCAGTACTTC
v_call: TRBV7-9; clone_size: few; j_call: TRBJ2-7; d_call: -; cdr3_aa: CASSRPPGSAEGYEQYF; cdr3_nt: TGTGCCAGCAGCCGCCCCCCGGGGAGCGCAGAGGGATACGAGCAGTACTTC
v_call: TRBV24-1; clone_size: many; j_call: TRBJ2-1; d_call: -; cdr3_aa: CATSRGRGVDEQFF; cdr3_nt: TGTGCCACCAGTCGCGGACGGGGAGTTGATGAGCAGTTCTTC
v_call: TRBV4-2; clone_size: -; j_call: TRBJ2-5; d_call: -; cdr3_aa: CASSQDGLAGQQETQYF; cdr3_nt: TGTGCCAGCAGCCAAGATGGGTTGGCAGGCCAGCAAGAGACCCAGTACTTC
v_call: TRBV5-1; clone_size: few; j_call: TRBJ2-7; d_call: -; cdr3_aa: CASSQQSSTGQGEQYF; cdr3_nt: TGCGCCAGCAGCCAGCAAAGCTCGACGGGGCAGGGCGAGCAGTACTTC
v_call: TRBV6-5; clone_size: -; j_call: TRBJ1-5; d_call: TRBD1; cdr3_aa: CASSYGQDQPQHF; cdr3_nt: TGTGCCAGCAGTTACGGACAGGATCAGCCCCAGCATTTT